These 22 T cell receptor beta chains were sequenced from one sample in a study of T cell repertoires in cytomegalovirus infection. From the reads, TCRdb called clonotypes with MiXCR, one entry per CDR3 protein. The table records about 180,000 distinct CDR3 sequences, approximately 14% of them present only once. Sequenced sample: PBMCs. The receptors derive from a human donor in good health (CMV status not recorded). Some clones in this sample may be carry-over from other donors' samples.

This clonotype was detected only a few times. J is TRBJ2-1 and V is TRBV19, with a possible D match to TRBD2 (5 bases). The germline CDR1 and CDR2 sequences are LNHDA and SQIVND (reference sequence). Trimming removed 6 bases at V and 8 bases at J, with 20 bases between. There are 15 residues in the CDR3. The CDR3 loop reads CASRSGSLQAHEQFF. The CDR3 region has the DNA TGTGCCAGTAGGTCGGGATCACTACAAGCCCATGAGCAGTTCTTC.

This clonotype was seen repeatedly, ten times or more. The chain combines TRBV7-2 with TRBJ1-6; the D is unclear. The CDR3 loop spans 13 amino acids. Trimming cost V 5 bases and J 10 bases, with 12 bases left between them. Germline-derived CDR1 and CDR2 are SGHTA and FQGNSA. In nucleotides, the CDR3 is TGTGCCAGCAGCACCAGTCCTCAGTCACCCCTCCACTTT. Translated, it gives CASSTSPQSPLHF.

This clonotype was seen repeatedly, ten times or more. J is TRBJ2-1 and V is TRBV7-9; 11 nucleotides agree with TRBD2. Germline values: CDR1 SEHNR, CDR2 FQNEAQ (reference sequence). Trimming took 6 bases from V and 11 from J; bases not matched to a gene: 12. This CDR3 has 15 residues. Here the CDR3 reads CASRYTSGSFTKQFF. The CDR3 DNA sequence: TGTGCCAGCAGATATACTAGCGGGAGTTTTACAAAGCAGTTCTTC.

This chain joins TRBV20-1 and TRBJ1-5; unclear D gene. The CDR3 loop spans 12 amino acids. Trimming shortened V by 5 bases and J by 0 bases, and 5 bases separated the two germline ends. Germline values: CDR1 DFQATT, CDR2 SNEGSKA (reference sequence). CDR3 DNA sequence: TGCAGTGCTTTGGTTAGCAATCAGCCCCAGCATTTT. This sequence encodes CSALVSNQPQHF.

This clonotype was recorded many times. The rearrangement links TRBV10-1 to TRBJ2-7; 10 bases match TRBD2. J was trimmed by 5 bases and V by 5 bases; bases with no gene match: 3. Germline V gene sequence: CDR1 WNHNN, CDR2 SYGVQD (reference sequence). The CDR3 runs to 13 residues. CDR3 residues: CASSPSGGHEQYF. DNA of the CDR3: TGCGCCAGCAGTCCTAGCGGGGGCCACGAGCAGTACTTC.

This clonotype was detected many times. CDR3 coding DNA: TGTGCCAGCAGCTTAGACGCCGAGTTGTCACCCCTCCACTTT. Protein product: CASSLDAELSPLHF. This rearrangement joins TRBV7-6 to TRBJ1-6; D call uncertain. The V gene lost 1 base and the J gene lost 10 bases, with 11 bases spanning the gap. CDR1 is SGHVS and CDR2 is FNYEAQ in the germline V gene. This CDR3 is 14 amino acids long. The full variable domain, its missing parts supplied by reference TRBV7-6 and TRBJ1-6, is GAGVSQSPRYKVTKRGQDVALRCDPISGHVSLYWYRQALGQGPEFLTYFNYEAQQDKSGLPNDRFSAERPEGSISTLTIQRTEQRDSAMYRCASSLDAELSPLHFGNGTRLTVT.

This clonotype was counted ten times or more. V gene TRBV11-2 combines with J gene TRBJ2-7; D call uncertain. The V end was cut by 4 bases, the J end by 0 bases, with 13 bases between. This CDR3 comprises 15 residues. Per germline, CDR1 SGHAT and CDR2 FQNNGV. The CDR3 DNA reads as TGTGCCAGCAGCTCGCTTCGATACTCCTCCTACGAGCAGTACTTC. It translates to CASSSLRYSSYEQYF.

This chain joins TRBV6-2 or TRBV6-3 and TRBJ2-7; possibly TRBD2 for D (5 bases). V was shortened by 6 bases and J by 3 bases, with 12 bases between the two germline ends. Germline CDR1 is MNHEY and CDR2 is SVGEGT. This CDR3 contains 13 residues. Here the CDR3 reads CASRRAVIYEQYF. CDR3 bases: TGTGCCAGCAGAAGAGCGGTTATCTACGAGCAGTACTTC.

The rearrangement links TRBV5-1 to TRBJ2-7; D possibly corresponds to TRBD2 (5 bases). CDR1 SGHRS and CDR2 YFSETQ come from the germline V gene. The CDR3 runs 13 residues. Trimming shortened V by 4 bases and J by 7 bases, and 15 bases separated the two germline ends. Written as DNA, the CDR3 is TGCGCCAGCAGCCCGGGAAGCATCGGTGAGCAGTACTTC. Encoded protein: CASSPGSIGEQYF.

Many counts were recorded for this clonotype. The gene calls are TRBV7-2 and TRBJ2-7; D unclear. Germline-derived CDR1 and CDR2 are SGHTA and FQGNSA. The CDR3 contains 13 residues. Deletions cut 2 bases from V and 6 bases from J, with 11 bases between. The CDR3 region is CASSLLRNLEQYF. CDR3 nucleotides: TGTGCCAGCAGCTTATTGAGGAATCTCGAGCAGTACTTC.

This clonotype was seen only a few times. The rearrangement joins TRBV6-5 to TRBJ1-4; D is ambiguous. The length of the CDR3 is 15 residues. V lost 5 bases and J lost 0, with 10 bases in between. The germline V gene encodes CDR1 MNHEY and CDR2 SVGAGI. CDR3 protein: CASSTYGATNEKLFF. As DNA, the CDR3 is TGTGCCAGCAGTACTTACGGAGCAACTAATGAAAAACTGTTTTTT.

J is TRBJ1-3 and V is TRBV7-9, with D maybe TRBD1 (5 bases). Germline V gene lookup returns CDR1 SEHNR and CDR2 FQNEAQ (reference sequence). V shed 1 base and J shed 0 bases, with 10 bases lying between them. CDR3 length: 16 amino acids. Written as DNA, the CDR3 is TGTGCCAGCAGCTTAGGGCAGGGCCTCTCTGGAAACACCATATATTTT. This codes for CASSLGQGLSGNTIYF.

The sample holds a few counts of this clonotype. The V call is TRBV20-1, the J call TRBJ2-1, with TRBD1 matching 7 bases. Unmatched junction bases numbered 3, after V lost 4 bases and J lost 9 bases. The CDR3 length is 11 residues. CDR1 DFQATT and CDR2 SNEGSKA come from the germline V gene (reference sequence). The CDR3 loop reads CSAIQGFEQFF. The CDR3 bases are TGCAGTGCTATACAGGGGTTTGAGCAGTTCTTC.

CDR3 loop: CASSLRDSHQETQYF. Here the CDR3 DNA reads TGTGCCAGCAGCCTCAGGGACAGCCACCAAGAGACCCAGTACTTC. V is TRBV7-2 and J is TRBJ2-5; 7 nucleotides agree with TRBD1. Per the germline V gene, CDR1 is SGHTA and CDR2 is FQGNSA. The CDR3 consists of 15 residues. Unmatched junction bases numbered 6, after V lost 5 bases and J lost 0 bases.

The J gene is TRBJ2-7, the V gene TRBV18; 8 bases are a match to TRBD2. The length of the CDR3 is 15 residues. CDR1 is KGHSH and CDR2 is LQKENI in the germline V gene. V shed 3 bases and J 3 bases; nucleotides not matched to a gene: 7. The CDR3 DNA reads as TGTGCCAGCTCACCGACAGCGGGAGAGGACTACGAGCAGTACTTC. Protein product: CASSPTAGEDYEQYF.

This clonotype has a count of ten or more. This rearrangement joins TRBV24-1 to TRBJ1-1; D gene uncertain. This CDR3 comprises 13 residues. Deletions cut 1 base from V and 1 base from J, with 3 bases between. From germline, CDR1 is KGHDR and CDR2 SFDVKD. The CDR3 region is CATSDFKNTEAFF. CDR3 bases: TGTGCCACCAGTGATTTCAAGAACACTGAAGCTTTCTTT.

This clonotype came up many times. V usage is TRBV28 and J usage is TRBJ2-6; a possible D gene is TRBD2 (5 bases). V was trimmed by 2 bases and J by 3 bases, leaving 17 bases between them. The germline V gene has CDR1 MDHEN and CDR2 SYDVKM. The CDR3 is made up of 18 amino acids. CDR3: CASSLADWELGGANVLTF. For the CDR3, the DNA is TGTGCCAGCAGTTTAGCGGACTGGGAATTGGGTGGGGCCAACGTCCTGACTTTC.

This clonotype was recorded at least ten times. At one end, the junction sequence differs from germline, possibly due to a read error. The chain employs TRBV5-1 and TRBJ1-1; D unclear. Germline V CDR1 and CDR2: SGHRS, YFSETQ. The CDR3 is 14 residues long. The CDR3: CASSLDGLNTEAFF. The DNA of the CDR3 is TGTGCCAGCAGCTTAGACGGGTTGAACACTGAAGCTTTCTTT.

This clonotype showed up just a few times. The rearrangement links TRBV10-3 to TRBJ1-3; the D is unclear. The ends were cut back, 0 bases at V and 4 bases at J, with 4 bases in the middle. CDR3 length equals 13 residues. CDR1 is ENHRY and CDR2 is SYGVKD in the germline V gene. For the CDR3, the DNA is TGTGCCATCAGTGAGTCGAAGGGAAACACCATATATTTT. The encoded protein is CAISESKGNTIYF.

This clonotype was found many times. V and J are TRBV7-2 and TRBJ1-5, with 11 bases that match TRBD1. The V gene end was trimmed by 1 base and the J gene end by 6 bases; junction bases not matched to a gene: 5. The CDR3 contains 16 residues. In germline, CDR1 is SGHTA, CDR2 FQGNSA. The CDR3 DNA follows: TGTGCCAGCAGCTTAGGGACAGGGGGCTGGGGTCAGCCCCAGCATTTT. The encoded protein is CASSLGTGGWGQPQHF. Together with reference TRBV7-2 and TRBJ1-5, the CDR3 gives the full variable domain: GAGVSQSPSNKVTEKGKDVELRCDPISGHTALYWYRQSLGQGLEFLIYFQGNSAPDKSGLPSDRFSAERTGGSVSTLTIQRTQQEDSAVYLCASSLGTGGWGQPQHFGDGTRLSIL.

This clonotype was counted between two and nine times. The chain recombines TRBV7-9 with TRBJ1-1; D is undetermined. The length of the CDR3 is 11 residues. The germline gives CDR1 SEHNR, CDR2 FQNEAQ (reference sequence). V lost 3 bases to trimming and J lost 6 bases, with 5 bases between them. The CDR3 loop reads CASSLLAEAFF. CDR3 nucleotide sequence: TGTGCCAGCAGCTTGTTGGCTGAAGCTTTCTTT.

This clonotype was counted a single time. The rearrangement joins TRBV7-6 to TRBJ1-1; perhaps TRBD1 as D (6 bases). V was pared by 1 base and J by 4 bases, with 16 bases between. The CDR3 totals 16 residues. Germline V gene data show CDR1 as SGHVS and CDR2 as FNYEAQ. The CDR3 nucleotides are TGTGCCAGCAGCTTAGGGACAGCCACTATACTCACTGAAGCTTTCTTT. Residues: CASSLGTATILTEAFF.